This T cell receptor beta chain stems from a study of cytomegalovirus exposure and HLA in healthy donors (dated by TCRdb to 2016 to 2017). Background for the entire study: An earlier analysis of roughly 630 of the donors reported 276 Gb of sequence data and approximately 110 million unique TCR beta sequences from approximately 180 million T cells. An early release that covered fewer than 750 HLA-typed donors contained 300 to 350 gigabases of sequencing data and around 80 million unique TCR sequences. The genetic ancestry cluster associated with self-reported Caucasian donors included roughly four fifths of the roughly 380 genotyped donors. The study aimed to test whether signatures of past pathogen exposure could be identified by cataloging public T cell receptors. The study used immunosequencing to profile the T cell repertoires of about 670 subjects and linked those repertoires to cytomegalovirus serostatus. Besides the first cohort of approximately 670 subjects, a separate validation cohort made up of roughly 120 different subjects was used. The study combined high-throughput TCR immunosequencing, statistical association of individual TCRs with disease status, and machine learning to predict cytomegalovirus infection status. A later analysis re-examined previously published TCR beta repertoires from about 670 donors and added high-resolution HLA genotyping to investigate patterns of TCR occurrence. The later analysis used no new phenotypic data to find candidate immune exposures, relying instead on TCR beta sequences and their occurrence across donors. An earlier analysis of roughly 580 of the donors used high-throughput TCR beta sequencing to judge whether each TCR beta V gene segment behaved as functional or pseudogenic. Donor age, sex, ethnicity and CMV serostatus were compiled together with the repertoire data. A later genetic analysis used genome-wide SNP genotypes for about 65% of the 666 donors, treating that subset as a discovery cohort. Every discovery cohort repertoire had been produced on one sequencing platform. HLA typing covered class I and class II loci at four-digit resolution. Typing coverage varied by locus: roughly 629-640 donors for A, B, C, DRB1 and DQB1; approximately 500 for DQA1; 600 to 610 for DPA1; around 490 for DPB1. Five DR-DQ haplotypes were handled as single units for association and clustering because linkage in the cohort was strong. Among under 450 genotyped donors of the cohort, an average of around 240,000 unique TCR beta nucleotide sequences were sequenced per donor, about a sixth of them non-productive.

CDR1 and CDR2, per the germline V gene, are SGHDT and YYEEEE. Reading from cysteine to phenylalanine, the CDR3 counts 14 amino acids. Solely the CDR3 DNA is kept, with 42 bases framed from the first base. The junction carries 13 bases between V and J, which are trimmed by 2 bases and 5 bases respectively. Overall study outcomes, separate from this receptor: In a later genetic analysis, a missense DCLRE1C variant was associated with V-gene and J-gene trimming of TCR beta chains, and the association was replicated in an independent cohort. The cohort was sequenced for TCR beta chains only, and without alpha or paired-chain data the features that could be detected were limited. Immune exposure information for the cohort was limited to CMV serostatus. A further reported finding was that TCR beta sequences accurately predicted the HLA-A and HLA-B alleles for most subjects in the first cohort. When HLA alleles, especially DR and DQ, strongly co-occurred, attributing TCR associations to individual alleles was difficult. Presence/absence analyses assumed roughly uniform sequencing depth across donors, an assumption that may not hold. At a false discovery rate of 0.05, a later analysis linked 15,000 to 20,000 TCR beta sequences to specific HLA alleles. A later analysis reported that several top co-occurrence clusters appeared linked to parvovirus B19, influenza, CMV and Epstein-Barr virus. Correlated functional status among segregating V segments might be attributable to linkage disequilibrium, but an unknown experimental factor could not be ruled out. In vitro tests confirmed that three of the cytomegalovirus-associated TCR beta chains recognize cytomegalovirus antigens. Most TCR sequences were seen in very few donors, while some public TCRs were found in many individuals. According to the authors, the approach could potentially be generalized to other disease states and immunological phenotypes. The study listed around 160 TCR beta chains as associated with cytomegalovirus. In both the original and validation cohorts, the classifier was reported to diagnose cytomegalovirus status with high specificity and sensitivity. Because the 87-base-pair reads could not distinguish some IMGT-functional V segments, including TRBV6-2 and TRBV6-3, those segments were excluded. Approximately 18 rarely observed V segments, including chromosome 9 orphons, were excluded from the earlier analysis of about 600 of the donors because counts were too low. A cluster of highly shared sequence variants was judged likely to represent a technical artifact of the sequencing pipeline. According to a later genetic analysis, donors in an Asian-associated ancestry cluster had fewer N-insertions in productive TCRs than the approximately 650-donor mean. In a later analysis, the rate of TCR association differed among HLA loci, with DRB1 alleles having the most associated TCRs and HLA-C alleles having the fewest. A later analysis found that HLA-associated TCR beta chains were more clonally expanded and had lower generation probabilities than equally common non-associated chains. Broadly in line with IMGT annotations, most TCR beta V segments showed up in productive rearrangements about 90% or about 30% of the time in an earlier analysis of several hundred of the donors. Because some donors lacked HLA typing at each locus, the association tests relied only on the typed subset. According to a later analysis, most CMV-associated TCR beta chains appeared to be HLA-restricted, and the HLA associations seemed to be driven largely by CMV exposure.

As concerns this clone: Its antigen remains unidentified. The sample holds no much larger clone one base away, and base qualities are not on file.

In total, roughly 710 healthy bone marrow donors made up the cohort. At the time of sampling, every cohort member was nominally healthy, though immune exposures that went unrecorded were likely present. The donor was CMV seronegative and was included in the group of a few hundred seronegative cohort members. A peripheral blood sample was collected from each donor, and TCR beta sequencing was performed on peripheral blood mononuclear cells. Genomic DNA was extracted from the blood cell samples with the Qiagen DNeasy Blood Extraction Kit. Libraries came from the immunoSEQ multiplex PCR assay. The multiplex PCR relied on a mix of 60 forward primers for TCR Vbeta segments and 13 reverse primers for TCR Jbeta segments. The CDR3 region of rearranged TCR beta genes was amplified from genomic DNA by a multiplex PCR assay. The Illumina HiSeq System was used to sequence the amplified TCR beta libraries as 87-base-pair reads. The original pipeline was this. A later analysis counted tens of millions of unique TCR beta chains across the 650 to 800 repertoires, and around 12 million of these chains were shared by at least two donors. To remove PCR and sequencing errors, raw reads were error-corrected and collapsed into unique sequences using a nearest-neighbor algorithm that merged closely related sequences. To assign V, D and J gene segments, CDR3 sequences were aligned to IMGT reference sequences. Each retained sequence needed at least a six-nucleotide match to both a V gene segment and a J gene segment. A rearrangement counted as productive if the CDR3 had no stop codons and remained in frame with V and J, and every other rearrangement counted as non-productive. Following IMGT convention, CDR3 was defined as the stretch from the second conserved V-encoded cysteine to the conserved J-encoded phenylalanine. In an earlier analysis of more than 550 of the donors, sequences lacking an unambiguous match to a single V gene segment were excluded. An earlier analysis of 587 of the donors called V segments functional above 56.7% productive rearrangements and segregating when the between-donor standard deviation exceeded 5%. A statistical classification framework was built for diagnosing cytomegalovirus status from the catalog of TCR beta chain sequences. In a later analysis, V and J genes were assigned by comparing TCR nucleotide sequences against IMGT/GENE-DB human TR gene sequences. Using the TCRdist pipeline, a later analysis assigned CDR3 sequences along with most-parsimonious VDJ recombination scenarios. In a later analysis, every TCR beta chain was defined by the combination of its CDR3 amino acid sequence and its V-gene family, and reads without a unique V-gene family were dropped. In a later analysis, 450 to 600 highly shared, low-generation-probability nucleotide sequences were removed to address suspected cross-contamination and a sequencing artifact. For each public chain, a later analysis derived a clonal expansion index from normalized ranks of inferred template counts within each repertoire. Generation probabilities in a later analysis came from a VDJ recombination model fitted to out-of-frame rearrangements, and those results were checked against IGoR. In a later analysis, hypergeometric tests were used to score TCR-TCR, TCR-HLA and TCR-CMV co-occurrence, with a repertoire-size bias correction applied to TCR pairs. To estimate false discovery rates, a later analysis permuted the HLA or CMV assignments 20 times. In a later analysis, co-occurring TCRs were grouped using DBSCAN, with TCRdist sequence similarity added in when clustering inside HLA-allele-positive subsets. Co-occurrence clustering excluded repertoires with fewer than 30,000 or more than 120,000 public chains, plus five with anomalous nucleotide sharing. Drawn from immuneACCESS, this table holds only the in-frame rearrangements with V and J called that TCRdb kept. Clones are partly lost; checked studies trace under half to an unresolved V gene and leave the rest unexplained. V, J and clone size derive from that table, while D and trimming were established from the DNA sequence. The sample table shows hundreds of thousands of clones, and 60% to 80% are seen once. Together, the top ten hold approximately 1.8% of the sample.

This sequence originates from a male donor in good health and CMV-seronegative. Input material: PBMCs. The sequence links TRBV5-6 to TRBJ2-5; the D gene is possibly TRBD2, with 5 bases matching. The CDR3 region: CASSFLQRGETQYF. The nucleotide sequence reads TGTGCCAGCAGCTTCCTCCAGCGCGGGGAGACCCAGTACTTC.